This TCR beta chain was sequenced in a study of naive and memory T cell subsets. Findings and limits, study-wide: Over 85% of naive TCR sequences appeared only once, unlike memory subsets. Possibly reflecting memory cells re-expressing CD45RA, a few larger clonotypes occurred in naive repertoires, especially CD8.

This clonotype was counted ten times or more. Its antigen is unidentified. Both TRBC1 and TRBC2 were covered by a beta constant-region primer of two equimolar oligonucleotides. Nested alpha and beta constant-region primers with the SP2 primer drove four PCR rounds on ligated cDNA. MiXCR, run by TCRdb on the UMI-ligation and nested PCR reads, gives a single entry per CDR3 protein. This table has around 100,000 distinct CDR3 sequences, roughly 14% appearing once. Overnight CMV lysate stimulation of fresh PBMCs defined donor CMV status by CD4+ IFNgamma. After CD4 positive bead selection, the CD4-negative fraction gave CD8 T cells. Cells stained for CD3, CD4, CD8, CD45RA and CD27 were sorted into four subsets. The CDR3 loop spans 16 amino acids. The V end was cut by 8 bases, the J end by 2 bases, with 24 bases between. Germline CDR1 is SQVTM and CDR2 is ANQGSEA.

The sequencing input was naive CD8+ T cells from blood. The genes are TRBV29-1 and TRBJ2-5; a possible D gene is TRBD1 (6 bases). The clonotype originates from a human donor in good health. In DNA form, the CDR3 reads TGCAGCCTGATACCCCGGGGACACCTGGGGCAAGAGACCCAGTACTTC. This codes for CSLIPRGHLGQETQYF.